These T cell receptor beta chains were read from a single sample in a study of human thymus T cells. TCRdb's table, derived via immunoSEQ multiplex PCR, lists solely in-frame clones and lacks some. The sample records some 57,000 clones, 94% being singletons. Sequencing was carried out using blood. These receptors were obtained from a boy younger than two with a congenital heart defect but otherwise immunologically healthy. Each CDR3 is given without its conserved first and last residue. Each record gives: V gene, clone size, CDR3 protein. Expanded clones get a size class; other rows say once, few or many, or leave the size out.

TRBV6-1 NA ASSDGLWYRLARPTDTQY
TRBV13 NA ASSSVSRGLDEQY
TRBV9 NA ASSVGKGDSPLH
TRBV27 NA ASSFKAGTEAF
TRBV2 NA ASSETGSGSPLH
TRBV2 NA ASSPDGDGYT
TRBV10-1 once ASSESLRGTQY
TRBV28 NA ASSSPPVLAGEHNEQF
TRBV4-1 NA ASSRPSRLAPYNEQF
TRBV28 NA ASSLLRVEQDEQY
TRBV19 NA ASSMWGLGEAF
TRBV10-3 few AISENTEAF
TRBV15 NA ATSREAPRAGVYNEQF
TRBV7-9 NA ASSLDSLISYNEQF
TRBV19 NA ASSPVLDPDTQY
TRBV5-8 NA ASSFWGPYEQY
TRBV4-2 once ASSQVGLAEFYEQY
TRBV11-3 NA ASSFSGHTDTQY
TRBV5-1 NA ASIPVGVAEAF
TRBV27 NA ASSFKTGGAGNYGYT
TRBV7-8 NA ASSHRDRGRGMTKNIQY
TRBV21-1 NA ASSKRLVRPYEQY
TRBV4-1 NA ASSQETLAGGSTDTQY
TRBV6-5 NA ASSYFRGADTQY